This T cell receptor beta chain was captured by sequencing in a study of cytomegalovirus exposure and HLA in healthy donors. General study findings and limits: Several of the most significant clusters appeared, in a later analysis, to be linked to common viral pathogens. Analyses of presence and absence presupposed an approximately uniform sequencing depth across donors.

Primers: 60 Vbeta forward and 13 Jbeta reverse. Original methodology: In a later analysis, 80 million or so unique TCR beta chains included roughly 11 million shared by two or more donors. Here immunoSEQ multiplex PCR was the method, and the copy in TCRdb shows in-frame clones only, minus some. The D gene and trimming were derived from the DNA, and the V and J assignments and clone size from that table. The table includes around 100,000 clones, over 60% detected once. Regarding this clone: The antigen remains unidentified.

CDR3 size: 13 residues. The germline CDR1 and CDR2 sequences are MNHNS and SASEGT. Trimming cost V 4 bases and J 3 bases, with 10 bases left between them. The TCR sequence derives from a woman aged 18-35 years in good health and CMV-seropositive. Sequencing used PBMCs. The V and J genes are TRBV6-1 and TRBJ2-7; D is undetermined. The CDR3, as DNA: TGTGCCAGCAGTGGAGGCACCCTCTACGAGCAGTACTTC. Its translation is CASSGGTLYEQYF.